The 7 T cell receptor beta chains reported below all come from one sample, sequenced in a study of Graves' ophthalmopathy and Graves' hyperthyroidism. Amplification of the TCR beta CDR3 regions used RNA transcripts (as template). Second-round multiplex PCR came after first-round RT-PCR with HTBI primers. TCRdb re-analysed the multiplex PCR reads in MiXCR, keeping a single row per CDR3 protein. The sample has 450,000 to 600,000 distinct CDR3 sequences, under 40% seen once. Specimen: peripheral blood or thyroid tissue (not recorded which). All receptors derive from an adult man with Graves' hyperthyroidism.

This clonotype was recorded at least ten times. The chain employs TRBV25-1 and TRBJ1-2; TRBD1 might be the D (6 bases). Trimming took off 4 bases at V and 8 bases at J, with 20 bases between the two ends. This CDR3 is 15 amino acids long. Germline CDR1 MGHDK, CDR2 SYGVNS. CDR3 nucleotides: TGTGCCAGCAGTGCAATGGGACAAGCCTCGGGCGGCTACACCTTC. Its protein product is CASSAMGQASGGYTF.

This clonotype came up a few times. The chain carries TRBV12-3 or TRBV12-4 and TRBJ1-1, with D perhaps TRBD1 (5 bases). There are 12 residues in the CDR3. Trimming removed 4 bases from V and 13 bases from J, with 16 bases in between. CDR3 DNA sequence: TGTGCCAGCAGTTCCGTAAAATGGGGGGTTTTCTTT. This translates into CASSSVKWGVFF.

This chain links TRBV25-1 with TRBJ2-1; 8 nucleotides match TRBD1. CDR1 is MGHDK, CDR2 SYGVNS, per germline. The CDR3 spans 16 residues. The V gene end was trimmed by 6 bases and the J gene end by 4 bases; junction bases not matched to a gene: 11. The DNA for the CDR3 is TGTGCCAGCAGCCGTCTTCAGGGGGCGTCATACAATGAGCAGTTCTTC. Protein product: CASSRLQGASYNEQFF. The full variable domain, its missing parts supplied by reference TRBV25-1 and TRBJ2-1, is EADIYQTPRYLVIGTGKKITLECSQTMGHDKMYWYQQDPGMELHLIHYSYGVNSTEKGDLSSESTVSRIRTEHFPLTLESARPSHTSQYLCASSRLQGASYNEQFFGPGTRLTVL.

This clonotype has at least ten counts. This chain connects TRBV20-1 to TRBJ1-5, with D possibly TRBD1 on 6 matching bases. Germline CDR1 reads DFQATT; CDR2 reads SNEGSKA (reference sequence). This CDR3 contains 13 residues. Between the trimmed V and J ends, which lost 5 bases and 3 bases, there was a span of 11 bases. CDR3: CSASTGHNQPQHF. CDR3 nucleotide sequence: TGCAGTGCTTCGACAGGTCACAATCAGCCCCAGCATTTT.

As regards this clonotype: A much larger clone differs by one base, so this may be a read error. The chain joins TRBV6-6 to TRBJ2-7, with D unresolved. Germline V gene data show CDR1 as MNHNY and CDR2 as SVGAGI (reference sequence). This CDR3 contains 13 residues. The CDR3 protein is CAISESASYEQYF. As DNA, the CDR3 is TGTGCCATCAGTGAGTCGGCCTCCTACGAGCAGTACTTC.

The table lists this clonotype with many counts. The chain recombines TRBV9 with TRBJ1-2; D remains ambiguous. The V end lost 3 bases, the J end lost 4 bases, and 7 bases lay between the germline ends. Per the germline V gene, CDR1 is SGDLS and CDR2 is YYNGEE. The CDR3 has 12 residues. This CDR3 is CASSDGLYGYTF. Written as DNA, the CDR3 is TGTGCCAGCAGCGATGGACTCTATGGCTACACCTTC.

This clonotype was detected ten times or more. The chain is built from TRBV19 and TRBJ1-5; 7 nucleotides agree with TRBD1. Germline loops: CDR1 LNHDA, CDR2 SQIVND (reference sequence). CDR3 length equals 15 residues. The V gene end was trimmed by 5 bases and the J gene end by 5 bases; junction bases not matched to a gene: 9. CDR3 sequence: CASSVQGVSHQPQHF. The CDR3 DNA reads as TGTGCCAGTAGTGTCCAGGGGGTGTCACATCAGCCCCAGCATTTT.